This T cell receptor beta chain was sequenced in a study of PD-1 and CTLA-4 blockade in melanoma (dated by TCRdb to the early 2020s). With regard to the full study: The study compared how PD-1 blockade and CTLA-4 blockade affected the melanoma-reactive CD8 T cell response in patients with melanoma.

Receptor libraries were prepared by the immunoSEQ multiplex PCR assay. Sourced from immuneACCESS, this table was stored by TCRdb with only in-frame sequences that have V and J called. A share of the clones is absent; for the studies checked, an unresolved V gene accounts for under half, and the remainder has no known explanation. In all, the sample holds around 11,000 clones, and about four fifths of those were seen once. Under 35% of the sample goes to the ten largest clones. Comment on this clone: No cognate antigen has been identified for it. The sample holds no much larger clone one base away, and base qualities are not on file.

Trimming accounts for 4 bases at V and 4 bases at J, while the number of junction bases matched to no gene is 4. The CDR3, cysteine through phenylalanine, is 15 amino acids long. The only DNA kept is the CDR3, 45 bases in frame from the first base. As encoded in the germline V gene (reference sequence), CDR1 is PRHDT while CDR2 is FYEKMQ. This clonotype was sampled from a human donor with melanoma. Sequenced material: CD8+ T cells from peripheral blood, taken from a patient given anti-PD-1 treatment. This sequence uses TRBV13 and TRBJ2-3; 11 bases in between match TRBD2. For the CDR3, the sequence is CASSYGTSGADTQYF. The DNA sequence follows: TGTGCCAGCAGCTACGGGACTAGCGGAGCAGATACGCAGTATTTT. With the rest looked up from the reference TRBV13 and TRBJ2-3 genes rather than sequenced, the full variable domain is AAGVIQSPRHLIKEKRETATLKCYPIPRHDTVYWYQQGPGQDPQFLISFYEKMQSDKGSIPDRFSAQQFSDYHSELNMSSLELGDSALYFCASSYGTSGADTQYFGPGTRLTVL.